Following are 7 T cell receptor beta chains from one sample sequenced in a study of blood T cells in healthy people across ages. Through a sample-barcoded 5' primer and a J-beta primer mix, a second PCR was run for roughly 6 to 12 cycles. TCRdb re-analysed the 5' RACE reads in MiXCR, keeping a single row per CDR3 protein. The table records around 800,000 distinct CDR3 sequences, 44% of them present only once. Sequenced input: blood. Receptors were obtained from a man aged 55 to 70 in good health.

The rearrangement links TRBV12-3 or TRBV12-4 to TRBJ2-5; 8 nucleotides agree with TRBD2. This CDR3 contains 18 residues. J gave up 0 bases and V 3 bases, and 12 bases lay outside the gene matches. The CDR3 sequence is CASSFYILSGGNQETQYF. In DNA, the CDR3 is TGTGCCAGCAGTTTTTATATCTTGTCGGGAGGGAACCAAGAGACCCAGTACTTC.

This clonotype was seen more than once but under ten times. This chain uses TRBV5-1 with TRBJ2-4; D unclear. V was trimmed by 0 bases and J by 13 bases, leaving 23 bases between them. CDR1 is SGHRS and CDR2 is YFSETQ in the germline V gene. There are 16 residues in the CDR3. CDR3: CASSLEGLGGSVKQYF. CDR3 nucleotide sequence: TGCGCCAGCAGCTTGGAGGGCTTAGGCGGCTCTGTCAAGCAGTACTTC. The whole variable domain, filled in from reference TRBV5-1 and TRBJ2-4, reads KAGVTQTPRYLIKTRGQQVTLSCSPISGHRSVSWYQQTPGQGLQFLFEYFSETQRNKGNFPGRFSGRQFSNSRSEMNVSTLELGDSALYLCASSLEGLGGSVKQYFGAGTRLSVL.

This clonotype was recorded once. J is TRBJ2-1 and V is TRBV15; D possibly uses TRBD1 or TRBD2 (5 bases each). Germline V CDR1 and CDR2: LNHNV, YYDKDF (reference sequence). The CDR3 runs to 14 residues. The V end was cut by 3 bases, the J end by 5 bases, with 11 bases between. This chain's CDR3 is CATSRAGDDNEQFF. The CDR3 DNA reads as TGTGCCACCAGCAGGGCCGGGGACGACAATGAGCAGTTCTTC.

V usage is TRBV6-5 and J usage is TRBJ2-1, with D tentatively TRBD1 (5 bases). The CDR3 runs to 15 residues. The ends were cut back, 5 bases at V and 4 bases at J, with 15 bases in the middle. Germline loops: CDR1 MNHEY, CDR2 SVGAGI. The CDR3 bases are TGTGCCAGCAGTCGTTTTAAGACAGCATACAATGAGCAGTTCTTC. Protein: CASSRFKTAYNEQFF.

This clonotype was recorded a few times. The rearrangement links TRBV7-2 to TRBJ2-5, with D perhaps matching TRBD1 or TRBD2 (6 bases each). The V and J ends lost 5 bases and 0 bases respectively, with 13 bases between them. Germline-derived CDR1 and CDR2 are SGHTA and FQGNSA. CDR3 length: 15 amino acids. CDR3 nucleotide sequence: TGTGCCAGCAGCCCACCGGGGGCGTACCAAGAGACCCAGTACTTC. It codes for CASSPPGAYQETQYF. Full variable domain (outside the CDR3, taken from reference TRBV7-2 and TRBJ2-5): GAGVSQSPSNKVTEKGKDVELRCDPISGHTALYWYRQSLGQGLEFLIYFQGNSAPDKSGLPSDRFSAERTGGSVSTLTIQRTQQEDSAVYLCASSPPGAYQETQYFGPGTRLLVL.

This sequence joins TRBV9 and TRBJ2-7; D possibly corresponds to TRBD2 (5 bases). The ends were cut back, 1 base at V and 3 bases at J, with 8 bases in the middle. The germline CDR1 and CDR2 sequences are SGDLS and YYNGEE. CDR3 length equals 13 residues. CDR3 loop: CASSVHEGYEQYF. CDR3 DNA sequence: TGTGCCAGCAGCGTACATGAGGGCTACGAGCAGTACTTC.

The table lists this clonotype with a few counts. The CDR3 loop is CASSDDRGNYNEQFF. CDR3 nucleotide sequence: TGTGCCAGCAGTGATGACAGGGGGAACTACAATGAGCAGTTCTTC. The rearrangement links TRBV12-3 or TRBV12-4 to TRBJ2-1, with 9 bases matching TRBD1. The CDR3 is made up of 15 amino acids. Germline trimming cut 5 bases from V and 3 bases from J; bases unmatched to any gene: 5.